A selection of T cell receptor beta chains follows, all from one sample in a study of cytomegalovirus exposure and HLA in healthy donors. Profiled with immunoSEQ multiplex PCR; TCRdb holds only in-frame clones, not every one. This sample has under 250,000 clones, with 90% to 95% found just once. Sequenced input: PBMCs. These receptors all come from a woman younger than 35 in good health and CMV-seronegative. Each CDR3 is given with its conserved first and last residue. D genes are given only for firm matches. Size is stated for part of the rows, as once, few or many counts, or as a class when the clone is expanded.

CASAPRQLTEAFF,TGTGCCAGCGCGCCTCGACAGCTCACTGAAGCTTTCTTT,TRBJ1-1,TRBV9,-,-,13
CASSENILAEQETQYF,TGCGCCAGCAGTGAGAACATACTAGCGGAACAAGAGACCCAGTACTTC,TRBJ2-5,TRBV10-1,-,TRBD2,16
CASSMIGQSPEQYF,TGCGCCAGCAGTATGATAGGACAGTCTCCTGAGCAGTACTTC,TRBJ2-7,TRBV5-1,-,-,14
CAWSPSASRDEQYF,TGTGCCTGGAGTCCCAGCGCGAGCCGGGACGAGCAGTACTTC,TRBJ2-7,TRBV30,-,-,14
CASSLHDSIGGNTIYF,TGCGCCAGCAGCCTCCATGACTCCATCGGTGGAAACACCATATATTTT,TRBJ1-3,TRBV5-1,-,-,16
CASSILAGGPNGADTQYF,TGTGCCAGCAGCATTCTAGCGGGAGGGCCAAACGGTGCAGATACGCAGTATTTT,TRBJ2-3,TRBV21-1,-,-,18
CASRQAGGSAYEQFF,TGTGCCAGCAGGCAAGCGGGAGGATCGGCTTATGAGCAGTTCTTC,TRBJ2-1,TRBV5-4,-,TRBD2,15
CASSLASSGSREEQFF,TGTGCCAGCAGCTTAGCGTCGAGCGGGAGCAGGGAAGAGCAGTTCTTC,TRBJ2-1,TRBV7-9,-,TRBD2,16
CASSFSRNTEAFF,TGTGCCAGCAGTTTCTCCCGGAACACTGAAGCTTTCTTT,TRBJ1-1,TRBV27,once,-,13
CASSLTPPGRLSNYGYTF,TGCGCCAGCAGCTTGACCCCGCCCGGCAGACTCTCTAACTATGGCTACACCTTC,TRBJ1-2,TRBV5-1,-,-,18
CASSITPFGRREAGELFF,TGTGCCAGTAGTATAACCCCCTTCGGGAGGAGGGAGGCCGGGGAGCTGTTTTTT,TRBJ2-2,TRBV19,-,TRBD2,18
CASSYCFRPRGPLHF,TGTGCCAGCAGTTACTGTTTCCGGCCCCGAGGCCCCCTCCACTTT,TRBJ1-6,TRBV6-5,-,-,15
CASSPGLAYVKNIQYF,TGTGCCAGCAGCCCCGGACTAGCGTACGTAAAAAACATTCAGTACTTC,TRBJ2-4,TRBV11-2,-,TRBD2,16
CASSEKRVEETQYF,TGTGCCAGCAGCGAGAAGCGGGTAGAAGAGACCCAGTACTTC,TRBJ2-5,TRBV9,-,-,14
CASSTEGVGPRQDEQYF,TGCGCCAGCAGCACCGAGGGTGTGGGTCCCCGCCAGGACGAGCAGTACTTC,TRBJ2-7,TRBV5-1,-,-,17
CASSYDGGRREQYF,TGTGCCAGCAGTTACGACGGGGGGCGGAGGGAGCAGTACTTC,TRBJ2-7,TRBV6-5,few,-,14
CASSVGQTTTEAFF,TGTGCCAGCAGCGTAGGACAGACGACGACTGAAGCTTTCTTT,TRBJ1-1,TRBV9,once,-,14
CASSLGLAPDTQYF,TGTGCCAGCAGCTTAGGACTAGCCCCGGATACGCAGTATTTT,TRBJ2-3,TRBV11-2,-,TRBD2,14
CAWSVGISRGTSGNEQYF,TGTGCCTGGAGTGTAGGTATCTCTCGCGGGACTAGCGGGAACGAGCAGTACTTC,TRBJ2-7,TRBV30,-,TRBD2,18
CASSEDSRWNTEAFF,TGTGCCAGCAGTGAAGACTCTCGATGGAACACTGAAGCTTTCTTT,TRBJ1-1,TRBV6-1,-,-,15
CASSLAGQSYGYTF,TGTGCCAGCAGCTTGGCAGGGCAATCCTATGGCTACACCTTC,TRBJ1-2,TRBV5-4,-,-,14
CASSPSPGLAGEFSSTDTQYF,TGTGCCAGCAGCCCCTCCCCGGGACTAGCGGGAGAGTTCTCTAGCACAGATACGCAGTATTTT,TRBJ2-3,TRBV7-7,-,TRBD2,21
CASSPRRGSTEAFF,TGTGCCAGCAGCCCACGTCGGGGGAGCACTGAAGCTTTCTTT,TRBJ1-1,TRBV11-2,-,-,14
CASSDGTSDPNTGELFF,TGTGCCAGCAGCGACGGGACTTCCGACCCAAACACCGGGGAGCTGTTTTTT,TRBJ2-2,TRBV11-1,once,-,17
CASSPTPGLAGGNEQFF,TGCGCCAGCAGTCCAACTCCGGGACTAGCGGGAGGCAATGAGCAGTTCTTC,TRBJ2-1,TRBV5-1,-,TRBD2,17
CASSSAIVGDYEQYF,TGCGCCAGCAGCTCAGCGATAGTCGGAGACTACGAGCAGTACTTC,TRBJ2-7,TRBV5-1,once,-,15
CASSQVPSGDNEQFF,TGCGCCAGCAGCCAAGTGCCTAGCGGCGACAATGAGCAGTTCTTC,TRBJ2-1,TRBV4-1,-,TRBD2,15
CASSLLLAGDGTGELFF,TGTGCCAGCAGTTTATTACTAGCGGGAGATGGCACCGGGGAGCTGTTTTTT,TRBJ2-2,TRBV27,-,TRBD2,17